A single sample gave rise to the 29 T cell receptor beta chains below, sequenced in a study of beta chain features in type 1 diabetes. All of the isolated RNA was reverse transcribed, so expressed TCRB transcripts were sequenced. Clones were read by immunoSEQ multiplex PCR, and TCRdb kept only the in-frame ones, dropping some. The profile shows about 110,000 clones, under 40% of them singletons. The sequenced sample was stem cell memory CD4+ T cells from blood. These receptors were collected from a woman under 30 in good health.

The chain couples TRBV5-1 to TRBJ2-3; weak D call: TRBD2 (5 bases). The CDR3 consists of 14 residues. Germline V lookup: CDR1 SGHRS, CDR2 YFSETQ. V lost 4 bases, J lost 2 bases, and 11 bases lay in between. CDR3 amino acids: CASSPGLSTDTQYF. As DNA, the CDR3 is TGCGCCAGCAGCCCCGGACTCTCCACAGATACGCAGTATTTT.

The chain combines TRBV7-2 with TRBJ2-1; 14 nucleotides align to TRBD2. Germline V gives CDR1 SGHTA, CDR2 FQGNSA. With V trimmed by 5 bases and J by 10 bases, 7 bases remained unmatched. This CDR3 spans 15 amino acids. In nucleotides, the CDR3 is TGTGCCAGCAGCCCGGGACTAGCGGGAGTTGGGGAGCAGTTCTTC. Residues: CASSPGLAGVGEQFF.

The V call is TRBV28, the J call TRBJ1-5, with D hard to call. CDR3 length: 15 residues. V was shortened by 2 bases and J by 4 bases, with 12 bases between the two germline ends. Germline loops: CDR1 MDHEN, CDR2 SYDVKM. In nucleotides, the CDR3 is TGTGCCAGCAGTTTAGGAGGCAGGCTAAATCAGCCCCAGCATTTT. Translation gives CASSLGGRLNQPQHF.

The chain recombines TRBV25-1 with TRBJ2-7, with 8 bases fitting TRBD2. The CDR3 is made up of 15 amino acids. Germline CDR1 is MGHDK and CDR2 is SYGVNS. With V trimmed by 6 bases and J by 5 bases, 12 bases remained unmatched. For the CDR3, the DNA is TGTGCCAGCAGCCCGAGCGGGGGATTTAGCGACGAGCAGTACTTC. It yields the protein CASSPSGGFSDEQYF.

The chain joins TRBV7-2 to TRBJ1-2; 10 bases map to TRBD1. The CDR3 covers 17 residues. The germline gives CDR1 SGHTA, CDR2 FQGNSA. V shed 3 bases and J 4 bases; nucleotides not matched to a gene: 11. CDR3 sequence: CASSLSTGRQGAYGYTF. The CDR3 DNA sequence: TGTGCCAGCAGCTTGTCTACCGGACGACAGGGGGCCTATGGCTACACCTTC.

This clone was found a few times. Germline and junction disagree at one end, which may indicate a read error. The chain employs TRBV30 and TRBJ2-7; TRBD2 might be the D (5 bases). Germline CDR1 is GTSNPN and CDR2 is SVGIG (reference sequence). This CDR3 contains 13 residues. CDR3 coding DNA: TGTGCCTGGAGCCTTGAAGTTCGCGGGCTGGTAGGTTTC. Encoded protein: CAWSLEVRGLVGF.

This rearrangement joins TRBV2 to TRBJ1-5; D perhaps matches TRBD1 (5 bases). The CDR3 runs to 15 residues. Germline values: CDR1 SNHLY, CDR2 FYNNEI. Trimming shortened V by 2 bases and J by 7 bases, and 15 bases separated the two germline ends. The CDR3 DNA is TGTGCCAGCAGTGAAAGGGGTCCGGTGGGGCAGCCCCAGCATTTT. Translated, it gives CASSERGPVGQPQHF. The variable domain in full, with the rest retrieved from reference TRBV2 and TRBJ1-5, is EPEVTQTPSHQVTQMGQEVILRCVPISNHLYFYWYRQILGQKVEFLVSFYNNEISEKSEIFDDQFSVERPDGSNFTLKIRSTKLEDSAMYFCASSERGPVGQPQHFGDGTRLSIL.

This clone was counted between two and nine times. J is TRBJ2-2 and V is TRBV5-6; D remains unclear. V lost 2 bases and J 8 bases, leaving 16 bases between the germline ends. The CDR3 is 15 residues long. Germline V gives CDR1 SGHDT, CDR2 YYEEEE. CDR3 nucleotides: TGTGCCAGCAGCTTTTGGGCGCAGCCTACGGGGGAGCTGTTTTTT. Translating gives CASSFWAQPTGELFF.

This clone was recorded a few times. The J gene is TRBJ1-4, the V gene TRBV10-3; 7 positions match TRBD1. Per germline, CDR1 ENHRY and CDR2 SYGVKD. The CDR3 totals 16 residues. The V and J ends lost 4 bases and 7 bases, in that order; junction bases with no gene match: 12. The CDR3 sequence is CAISAYPTGKSEKLFF. The CDR3, as DNA: TGTGCCATCAGTGCATACCCGACAGGGAAGAGTGAAAAACTGTTTTTT.

This clone was observed a handful of times. This sequence joins TRBV30 and TRBJ2-1; 16 positions match TRBD2. The CDR3 covers 16 residues. Germline-derived CDR1 and CDR2 are GTSNPN and SVGIG (reference sequence). V lost 5 bases and J lost 7; bases outside the gene matches: 8. The CDR3 coding sequence is TGTGCCTGGGTCGGGACTAGCGGGAGGGCCTTTAATGAGCAGTTCTTC. It yields the protein CAWVGTSGRAFNEQFF.

The V and J genes are TRBV6-5 and TRBJ1-1; D remains unclear. The CDR3 has 11 amino acids. Trimming took 6 bases from V and 5 from J, leaving 7 bases between them. CDR1 is MNHEY and CDR2 is SVGAGI in the germline V gene. The CDR3 DNA is TGTGCCAGCAGGACTGGTACTGAAGCTTTCTTT. It is translated as CASRTGTEAFF.

The chain couples TRBV27 to TRBJ2-7; TRBD2 matches at 10 bases. CDR3 length: 15 residues. With 6 bases clipped from V and 2 bases from J, the junction kept 7 bases outside the gene matches. Germline-derived CDR1 and CDR2 are MNHEY and SMNVEV (reference sequence). The CDR3 loop reads CASRPWTSGAYEQYF. The CDR3 nucleotides read TGTGCCAGCAGACCTTGGACTAGCGGCGCCTACGAGCAGTACTTC.

This clone has more than one count but fewer than ten. V gene TRBV27 combines with J gene TRBJ2-1; 7 bases fit TRBD2. CDR1 and CDR2 (germline): MNHEY, SMNVEV (reference sequence). V dropped 2 bases and J dropped 7; count of bases not matched to a gene: 2. This CDR3 spans 13 amino acids. CDR3 protein: CASSLLAVNEQFF. The CDR3 region has the DNA TGTGCCAGCAGTTTACTAGCGGTGAATGAGCAGTTCTTC.

This clone has only one observation. The chain uses TRBV5-1 and TRBJ2-1, with 11 bases matching TRBD2. This CDR3 is built from 16 residues. J gave up 5 bases and V 2 bases, and 6 bases lay outside the gene matches. Per the germline V gene, CDR1 is SGHRS and CDR2 is YFSETQ. For the CDR3, the DNA is TGCGCCAGCAGCTTCCCTCTAGCGGGAGGTAACAATGAGCAGTTCTTC. As protein: CASSFPLAGGNNEQFF.

The genes are TRBV27 and TRBJ2-1, with 10 bases fitting TRBD1. CDR1 is MNHEY and CDR2 is SMNVEV in the germline V gene (reference sequence). The CDR3 has 14 residues. The J segment lost 7 bases and the V segment lost 6 bases, leaving 6 bases of the junction unmatched. The CDR3 is CASSKDRGGNEQFF. CDR3 in DNA: TGTGCCAGCAGCAAGGACAGGGGGGGGAATGAGCAGTTCTTC.

The V and J genes are TRBV18 and TRBJ1-5; D is ambiguous. Germline assignment: CDR1 KGHSH and CDR2 LQKENI. V lost 6 bases to trimming and J lost 1 base, with 10 bases between them. The length of the CDR3 is 14 residues. The DNA for the CDR3 is TGTGCCAGCTCTCCTTATTCGAGCAATCAGCCCCAGCATTTT. It codes for CASSPYSSNQPQHF. The full variable domain, its missing parts supplied by reference TRBV18 and TRBJ1-5, is NAGVMQNPRHLVRRRGQEARLRCSPMKGHSHVYWYRQLPEEGLKFMVYLQKENIIDESGMPKERFSAEFPKEGPSILRIQQVVRGDSAAYFCASSPYSSNQPQHFGDGTRLSIL.

This chain connects TRBV5-1 to TRBJ2-1, with 9 bases that match TRBD2. Germline lookup yields CDR1 SGHRS and CDR2 YFSETQ. The CDR3 has 17 amino acids. Germline trimming cut 3 bases from V and 0 bases from J; bases unmatched to any gene: 7. The CDR3, as DNA: TGCGCCAGCAGCTCGACATATAGCGGGAGCTCCTACAATGAGCAGTTCTTC. It codes for CASSSTYSGSSYNEQFF.

This chain uses TRBV5-1 with TRBJ2-7; perhaps TRBD1 as D (5 bases). Germline lookup yields CDR1 SGHRS and CDR2 YFSETQ. V lost 2 bases and J 0 bases, leaving 6 bases between the germline ends. This CDR3 is 13 amino acids long. CDR3 DNA sequence: TGCGCCAGCAGCTTCAGGGTCTCCTACGAGCAGTACTTC. Its translation: CASSFRVSYEQYF.

This rearrangement joins TRBV6-1 to TRBJ2-3; 7 bases line up with TRBD2. With 3 bases clipped from V and 2 bases from J, the junction kept 5 bases outside the gene matches. The CDR3 covers 15 residues. Germline V CDR1 and CDR2: MNHNS, SASEGT. Written as DNA, the CDR3 is TGTGCCAGCAGTGACAGACTAGCCCCCACAGATACGCAGTATTTT. Translating it yields CASSDRLAPTDTQYF.

V and J are TRBV27 and TRBJ1-4, with 11 bases fitting TRBD1. The CDR3 sequence is 11 residues long. With 8 bases clipped from V and 12 bases from J, the junction kept 2 bases outside the gene matches. Germline-derived CDR1 and CDR2 are MNHEY and SMNVEV (reference sequence). In DNA form, the CDR3 reads TGTGCCAGCGGACAGGGGGCACAACTGTTTTTT. Amino acids: CASGQGAQLFF.

This clone came up a few times. The chain combines TRBV7-6 with TRBJ2-1, with 9 positions matching TRBD2. Germline V lookup: CDR1 SGHVS, CDR2 FNYEAQ. The CDR3 extends over 12 amino acids. The ends lost 5 bases at V and 14 bases at J; junction bases unmatched: 7. DNA for the CDR3: TGTGCCAGCAGCCCCCTAGCGGGACGTAAGTTCTTC. This translates into CASSPLAGRKFF.

This sequence joins TRBV7-2 and TRBJ2-6; D unresolved. The CDR3 is 15 amino acids. CDR1 SGHTA and CDR2 FQGNSA come from the germline V gene. The V end lost 5 bases, the J end lost 0 bases, and 8 bases lay between the germline ends. CDR3: CASSPRSSGANVLTF. The CDR3 DNA sequence: TGTGCCAGCAGCCCCCGGAGCTCTGGGGCCAACGTCCTGACTTTC.

The rearrangement joins TRBV28 to TRBJ2-2; 9 bases match TRBD1. This CDR3 comprises 14 residues. Germline CDR1 reads MDHEN; CDR2 reads SYDVKM. CDR3 DNA: TGTGGTACATTCGGGACAGGGTATTTCGGGGAGCTGTTTTTT. Amino acids: CGTFGTGYFGELFF. The complete variable domain, with remaining parts taken from reference TRBV28 and TRBJ2-2, reads DVKVTQSSRYLVKRTGEKVFLECVQDMDHENMFWYRQDPGLGLRLIYFSYDVKMKEKGDIPEGYSVSREKKERFSLILESASTNQTSMYLCGTFGTGYFGELFFGEGSRLTVL.

This clone was observed a handful of times. J is TRBJ1-5 and V is TRBV6-6; D unresolved. This CDR3 comprises 13 residues. Trimming took off 6 bases at V and 4 bases at J, with 10 bases between the two ends. The germline V gene encodes CDR1 MNHNY and CDR2 SVGAGI (reference sequence). This CDR3 is CASRAGRNQPQHF. The DNA for the CDR3 is TGTGCCAGCAGAGCCGGGAGAAATCAGCCCCAGCATTTT.

This chain joins TRBV6-6 and TRBJ2-7, with TRBD2 identical over 10 bases. The germline CDR1 and CDR2 sequences are MNHNY and SVGAGI (reference sequence). The CDR3 loop spans 16 amino acids. Trimming removed 7 bases from V and 3 bases from J; junction bases left unmatched: 12. Written as DNA, the CDR3 is TGTGCCAGCATCAGGTCTAGCGGGAGTAAGAACTACGAGCAGTACTTC. Translated: CASIRSSGSKNYEQYF.

The genes are TRBV9 and TRBJ2-1, with TRBD1 matching 7 bases. V lost 4 bases to trimming and J lost 3 bases; unmatched junction nucleotides: 7. The CDR3 sequence is 15 residues long. The germline CDR1 and CDR2 sequences are SGDLS and YYNGEE. The CDR3 spells CASSPMGQNYNEQFF. In DNA form, the CDR3 reads TGTGCCAGCAGCCCCATGGGACAGAACTACAATGAGCAGTTCTTC. The full variable domain, in which reference TRBV9 and TRBJ2-1 provide the parts outside the CDR3, is DSGVTQTPKHLITATGQRVTLRCSPRSGDLSVYWYQQSLDQGLQFLIQYYNGEERAKGNILERFSAQQFPDLHSELNLSSLELGDSALYFCASSPMGQNYNEQFFGPGTRLTVL.

The chain couples TRBV7-2 to TRBJ1-5; D is unclear. The CDR3 is 15 residues long. Germline V gives CDR1 SGHTA, CDR2 FQGNSA. With 5 bases removed from V and 6 bases from J, the gap between germline ends came to 17 bases. CDR3 in amino acids: CASSPSRVASQPQHF. As DNA, the CDR3 is TGTGCCAGCAGCCCCTCCCGTGTGGCAAGTCAGCCCCAGCATTTT.

The genes are TRBV7-9 and TRBJ2-2, with TRBD2 identical over 8 bases. Germline V lookup: CDR1 SEHNR, CDR2 FQNEAQ (reference sequence). The CDR3 runs to 18 residues. J lost 7 bases, V lost 5 bases, and 18 bases had no gene match. The CDR3 nucleotides read TGTGCCAGCAGCATAAACGGTGGGCGGCGGGGGGCCGACGGGGAGCTGTTTTTT. It encodes CASSINGGRRGADGELFF.

The chain employs TRBV5-1 and TRBJ1-6, with 10 bases fitting TRBD1. CDR1 is SGHRS, CDR2 YFSETQ, per germline. With V trimmed by 4 bases and J by 9 bases, 7 bases remained unmatched. The length of the CDR3 is 15 residues. The CDR3 DNA reads as TGCGCCAGCAGCGCGGGACAGGGGACCCGTTCACCCCTCCACTTT. Amino acid sequence: CASSAGQGTRSPLHF.